This note documents a single TCR beta chain sequence. The antigen is unknown. All participating donors were Caucasian adults from Nashville, Tennessee. The data stem from a study of shared clonotypes between healthy human individuals. Sequencing used immunoSEQ multiplex PCR; TCRdb keeps in-frame clones, though not all of them. The top ten hold 1.2% of the sample, which has over a million clones, 96% seen once. Study-wide points: Sequencing depth was predicted to influence how clonotypes are shared among donors. Relative to their counterparts shared across all four donors, non-shared clonotypes exhibited diminished generation probabilities.

Germline V gene data show CDR1 as WSHSY and CDR2 as SAAADI. V lost 3 bases to trimming and J lost 2 bases, with 11 bases between them. The CDR3 runs to 14 residues. The V and J genes are TRBV10-2 and TRBJ2-7; D gene uncertain. The origin of this receptor is a man aged 30-40 years in good health. Sequencing input: naive CD4+ T cells sorted from blood. The subset was: CD45RA+ positively selected. This CDR3 reads CASSEYRKTYEQYF. The CDR3 DNA is TGCGCCAGCAGTGAATACCGCAAGACCTACGAGCAGTACTTC.